These 7 T cell receptor beta chains share one sample of origin, sequenced in a study of T cell changes during pregnancy in multiple sclerosis. TCRdb's table, derived via immunoSEQ multiplex PCR, lists solely in-frame clones and lacks some. In the table there are roughly 100,000 clones, more than 85% of which are singletons. The input for sequencing was peripheral blood, taken in the second trimester of pregnancy. These receptors originate from a female donor with multiple sclerosis, enrolled in a pregnancy study.

The chain recombines TRBV9 with TRBJ2-7; 10 bases are a match to TRBD2. Unmatched junction bases numbered 6, after V lost 3 bases and J lost 6 bases. This CDR3 has 14 residues. In germline, CDR1 is SGDLS, CDR2 YYNGEE. CDR3: CASSALAGGAEQYF. CDR3 nucleotides: TGTGCCAGCAGCGCTTTAGCGGGAGGCGCCGAGCAGTACTTC.

As to this clone: Other DNA variants within this sample encode the same CDR3. The V and J genes are TRBV14 and TRBJ2-7; D is perhaps TRBD2 (5 bases). This CDR3 is 14 amino acids long. Germline values: CDR1 SGHDN, CDR2 FVKESK. V was shortened by 4 bases and J by 2 bases, with 12 bases between the two germline ends. The DNA of the CDR3 is TGTGCCAGCAGCCGAGGCGGGCTGACCTACGAGCAGTACTTC. Encoded protein: CASSRGGLTYEQYF.

This chain uses TRBV28 with TRBJ2-7; 9 bases agree with TRBD2. From germline, CDR1 is MDHEN and CDR2 SYDVKM. This CDR3 comprises 13 residues. The junction had 4 bases not matched to a gene; V was cut back by 6 bases and J by 4 bases. In nucleotides, the CDR3 is TGTGCCAGCAGGACTAGCGGTGTTTACGAGCAGTACTTC. Residues: CASRTSGVYEQYF.

The chain is built from TRBV7-9 and TRBJ2-1, with D perhaps matching TRBD2 (5 bases). Trimming removed 6 bases at V and 0 bases at J, with 6 bases between. Germline loops: CDR1 SEHNR, CDR2 FQNEAQ (reference sequence). The CDR3 sequence is 13 residues long. The CDR3 DNA follows: TGTGCCAGCAGAGGGAGCTCCTACAATGAGCAGTTCTTC. It yields the protein CASRGSSYNEQFF.

The chain uses TRBV29-1 and TRBJ2-1; 7 bases agree with TRBD2. This CDR3 is 14 amino acids long. Germline CDR1 and CDR2: SQVTM and ANQGSEA. V lost 2 bases and J lost 8; bases outside the gene matches: 9. Here the CDR3 reads CSVEPRGRSDEQFF. CDR3 DNA sequence: TGCAGCGTTGAACCCCGCGGGAGAAGCGATGAGCAGTTCTTC.

The chain has TRBV7-2 and TRBJ1-4, with D uncertain. The CDR3 has 15 residues. Germline CDR1 reads SGHTA; CDR2 reads FQGNSA. V gave up 5 bases and J gave up 4 bases, with 14 bases separating them. This CDR3 is CASSPWTGLNEKLFF. The CDR3 DNA reads as TGTGCCAGCAGCCCGTGGACTGGACTTAATGAAAAACTGTTTTTT.

The genes are TRBV6-1 and TRBJ2-4; the match to TRBD1 covers 9 bases. Trimming removed 2 bases from V and 2 bases from J; junction bases left unmatched: 7. This CDR3 spans 17 amino acids. Germline CDR1 is MNHNS and CDR2 is SASEGT. Here the CDR3 reads CASSESMGQGSKNIQYF. CDR3 nucleotides: TGTGCCAGCAGTGAAAGCATGGGACAGGGATCCAAAAACATTCAGTACTTC.